This T cell receptor (beta chain) is drawn from a study of T cell repertoires in cytomegalovirus infection. Study as a whole: TCR beta signatures that were public indicated CMV infection and matching HLA type.

Each CDR3 protein gets one entry after TCRdb re-called the reads with MiXCR. The table lists about 500,000 distinct CDR3 sequences, roughly a third of them singletons, with around a sixth in the top ten. This clonotype was counted between two and nine times. Its antigen is currently unknown. General observations from the study: CMV-specific TCR beta clonotypes restricted by HLA-C were the ones dominating the ex vivo response.

Sequenced here: cultured PBMCs, sampled from culture after CMV antigen stimulation. The clonotype originates from a human donor in good health (CMV status not recorded). Some clones in this sample may be carry-over from other donors' samples.

In nucleotides, the CDR3 is TGTGCCAGCAGTTACTCGCGACAGGGCACATTGGGCGAGCAGTACTTC. Amino acids: CASSYSRQGTLGEQYF. V is TRBV6-5 and J is TRBJ2-7; TRBD1 matches 7 bases. This CDR3 region has 16 residues. Unmatched junction bases numbered 11, after V lost 0 bases and J lost 6 bases. Germline lookup yields CDR1 MNHEY and CDR2 SVGAGI.